A single sample is the source of the 32 T cell receptor beta chains below, sequenced in a study of CD8+CD57+ T cells in acquired aplastic anemia. According to the study, genomic DNA was the template for TCR beta VDJ and CDR3 profiling. TCRdb itself ran the reads through MiXCR, one entry per CDR3 protein. Of some 200,000 distinct CDR3 sequences in the sample, 40% to 55% are singletons; the top ten hold over 7.5%. Patients selected for sequencing had displayed CD8+CD57+ cell expansion by flow cytometry. The sample was sorted CD4+, CD8+, or CD8+CD57+ T cells (not recorded which) from PBMCs. These receptors were obtained from a human donor with aplastic anemia.

This clonotype was detected many times. This sequence joins TRBV19 and TRBJ1-1, with a weak D call TRBD1 (5 bases). Germline CDR1 reads LNHDA; CDR2 reads SQIVND (reference sequence). The germline V and J ends were trimmed by 5 bases and 0 bases, with 19 bases remaining between them. The CDR3 has 17 amino acids. The CDR3 DNA reads as TGTGCCAGTAGTCAGCATATAACAGGACCATTGAACACTGAAGCTTTCTTT. Translated, it gives CASSQHITGPLNTEAFF. Drawing the rest from reference TRBV19 and TRBJ1-1, the complete variable domain is DGGITQSPKYLFRKEGQNVTLSCEQNLNHDAMYWYRQDPGQGLRLIYYSQIVNDFQKGDIAEGYSVSREKKESFPLTVTSAQKNPTAFYLCASSQHITGPLNTEAFFGQGTRLTVV.

The genes are TRBV19 and TRBJ1-1; tentative D call: TRBD1 (6 bases). Trimming took off 6 bases at V and 3 bases at J, with 11 bases between the two ends. CDR1 and CDR2 from the germline V gene are LNHDA and SQIVND (reference sequence). CDR3 length: 13 amino acids. The CDR3 DNA sequence: TGTGCCAGTAGACAGGGAGGCCACACTGAAGCTTTCTTT. It translates to CASRQGGHTEAFF.

The CDR3 spells CSVESSGADGYGYTF. CDR3 DNA sequence: TGCAGCGTTGAAAGTTCAGGGGCAGATGGCTATGGCTACACCTTC. V and J are TRBV29-1 and TRBJ1-2; the D gene is possibly TRBD1 (6 bases). The V end was cut by 2 bases, the J end by 4 bases, with 17 bases between. The germline V gene encodes CDR1 SQVTM and CDR2 ANQGSEA. CDR3 length: 15 amino acids. The full variable domain, rest sourced from reference TRBV29-1 and TRBJ1-2, is SAVISQKPSRDICQRGTSLTIQCQVDSQVTMMFWYRQQPGQSLTLIATANQGSEATYESGFVIDKFPISRPNLTFSTLTVSNMSPEDSSIYLCSVESSGADGYGYTFGSGTRLTVV.

The chain couples TRBV2 to TRBJ2-7, with D perhaps matching TRBD1 or TRBD2 (5 bases each). The V and J ends lost 5 bases and 0 bases respectively, with 14 bases between them. In germline, CDR1 is SNHLY, CDR2 FYNNEI. The CDR3 covers 15 residues. CDR3: CASSRDLSSSYEQYF. The CDR3 bases are TGTGCCAGCAGTCGGGACCTATCATCCTCCTACGAGCAGTACTTC.

This clonotype was recorded many times. CDR3 sequence: CASSLVRTGEQYF. In nucleotides, the CDR3 is TGTGCCAGCAGCTTAGTGAGGACAGGGGAGCAGTACTTC. The rearrangement joins TRBV7-8 to TRBJ2-7, with 8 bases lining up with TRBD1. Germline V gives CDR1 SGHVS, CDR2 FQNEAQ. The CDR3 contains 13 residues. The V gene end was trimmed by 1 base and the J gene end by 7 bases; junction bases not matched to a gene: 3.

This sequence joins TRBV7-2 and TRBJ2-5; the D gene is possibly TRBD1 (7 bases). This CDR3 spans 14 amino acids. Germline-derived CDR1 and CDR2 are SGHTA and FQGNSA. V was clipped by 3 bases and J by 5 bases, with 13 bases between them. CDR3 sequence reads: CASSFKGAGETQYF. DNA of the CDR3: TGTGCCAGCAGCTTCAAGGGGGCGGGGGAGACCCAGTACTTC.

This clonotype was seen at least ten times. The chain is built from TRBV15 and TRBJ1-1; D possibly corresponds to TRBD1 (5 bases). The CDR3 has 14 residues. The germline V gene has CDR1 LNHNV and CDR2 YYDKDF (reference sequence). V was trimmed by 4 bases and J by 1 base, leaving 10 bases between them. The CDR3 sequence: CATSIEGRNTEAFF. The CDR3 DNA follows: TGTGCCACCAGCATTGAGGGGCGGAACACTGAAGCTTTCTTT.

This chain links TRBV19 with TRBJ1-5, with D possibly being TRBD1 (5 bases). The CDR3 spans 11 residues. V lost 0 bases, J lost 11 bases, and 5 bases lay in between. CDR1 is LNHDA and CDR2 is SQIVND in the germline V gene (reference sequence). As DNA, the CDR3 is TGTGCCAGTAGTATAGAACAGGCCCAGCATTTT. Residues: CASSIEQAQHF.

The genes are TRBV10-2 and TRBJ1-4; no firm D call. The CDR3 is made up of 16 amino acids. Trimming stripped 0 bases from V and 5 bases from J, with 13 bases between. Germline V gene lookup returns CDR1 WSHSY and CDR2 SAAADI. The CDR3 loop is CASSESDGRYNEKLFF. The CDR3, as DNA: TGCGCCAGCAGTGAGTCGGATGGACGGTACAATGAAAAACTGTTTTTT.

This clonotype appeared a single time. V gene TRBV7-9 combines with J gene TRBJ1-6, with TRBD1 as a possible D gene (5 bases). V lost 5 bases to trimming and J lost 8 bases, with 16 bases between them. Germline loops: CDR1 SEHNR, CDR2 FQNEAQ (reference sequence). The CDR3 covers 15 residues. The CDR3 nucleotides are TGTGCCAGCAGCCCAGCAGGGCGGCCTGATTCACCCCTCCACTTT. Residues: CASSPAGRPDSPLHF.

This clonotype was found many times. The chain has TRBV11-3 and TRBJ2-7; 9 nucleotides match TRBD1. Germline V CDR1 and CDR2: SGHNT, YENEEA. V lost 5 bases and J lost 2; bases outside the gene matches: 7. CDR3 size: 15 residues. CDR3 nucleotides: TGTGCCAGCAGCGGGGACAGGGCAGTGACCTACGAGCAGTACTTC. This encodes CASSGDRAVTYEQYF.

The J gene is TRBJ1-2, the V gene TRBV2, with TRBD1 matching over 7 bases. Germline assignment: CDR1 SNHLY and CDR2 FYNNEI. After removal of 8 bases from V and 5 bases from J, the junction contained 11 bases not matched to a gene. The CDR3 totals 14 residues. The CDR3 here is CASGDSLGTYGYTF. The CDR3 coding sequence is TGTGCCAGCGGGGACAGCTTGGGGACTTATGGCTACACCTTC.

The CDR3 loop is CASSFSYNEQFF. CDR3 coding DNA: TGTGCCAGCAGCTTTTCGTACAATGAGCAGTTCTTC. This chain links TRBV11-2 with TRBJ2-1; D ambiguous. The V end lost 3 bases, the J end lost 4 bases, and 4 bases lay between the germline ends. Germline V lookup: CDR1 SGHAT, CDR2 FQNNGV. CDR3 length: 12 residues.

The chain links TRBV2 to TRBJ1-5, with D uncertain. Trimming shortened V by 7 bases and J by 0 bases, and 7 bases separated the two germline ends. Germline CDR1 reads SNHLY; CDR2 reads FYNNEI. The CDR3 has 13 residues. The CDR3 DNA is TGTGCCAGCAAAACAAGTAGCAATCAGCCCCAGCATTTT. Residues: CASKTSSNQPQHF.

The table lists this clonotype with a count of one. This CDR3 is missing its conserved last phenylalanine or tryptophan, likely due to a read error. The chain carries TRBV24-1 and TRBJ2-2, with D possibly TRBD1 on 6 matching bases. CDR3 length: 15 residues. Germline CDR1 KGHDR, CDR2 SFDVKD. Trimming shortened V by 7 bases and J by 2 bases, and 13 bases separated the two germline ends. The chain's CDR3 is CATSREGVNTGELFL. CDR3 bases: TGTGCCACCAGCCGCGAGGGGGTTAACACCGGGGAGCTGTTTCTT.

The genes are TRBV7-6 and TRBJ2-5; 12 bases map to TRBD1. The CDR3 extends over 16 amino acids. With 10 bases clipped from V and 5 bases from J, the junction kept 14 bases outside the gene matches. Germline CDR1 reads SGHVS; CDR2 reads FNYEAQ. The CDR3 loop is CAKTIRDRGLFETQYF. CDR3 nucleotide sequence: TGTGCCAAAACAATACGGGACAGGGGGCTATTTGAGACCCAGTACTTC.

The rearrangement links TRBV6-1 to TRBJ1-5; 7 bases are a match to TRBD1. Germline V gene lookup returns CDR1 MNHNS and CDR2 SASEGT. J was trimmed by 3 bases and V by 4 bases; bases with no gene match: 9. The CDR3 is made up of 16 amino acids. The CDR3 nucleotides are TGTGCCAGCAGTGTAGGTCGGGACAGTTCCAATCAGCCCCAGCATTTT. Residues: CASSVGRDSSNQPQHF.

Points on this clonotype: This could be a read error, since a much larger clone is one nucleotide away. The rearrangement joins TRBV9 to TRBJ2-7; TRBD1 might be the D (7 bases). V lost 3 bases and J lost 2, with 18 bases in between. This CDR3 region has 16 residues. CDR1 SGDLS and CDR2 YYNGEE come from the germline V gene. The CDR3 is CASSATGGTAPYEQYF. The CDR3 DNA is TGTGCCAGCAGCGCGACCGGCGGGACAGCTCCCTACGAGCAGTACTTC.

This clonotype turned up a few times. J is TRBJ2-5 and V is TRBV10-3; 8 bases fit TRBD2. The CDR3 is 12 residues long. Looked up from germline, CDR1 is ENHRY and CDR2 is SYGVKD. Unmatched junction bases numbered 4, after V lost 6 bases and J lost 7 bases. This CDR3 reads CAISREGGTQYF. DNA of the CDR3: TGTGCCATCAGCCGGGAGGGCGGGACCCAGTACTTC.

In this sample, this clonotype turned up many times. The chain carries TRBV15 and TRBJ2-7; the match to TRBD2 covers 12 bases. Germline values: CDR1 LNHNV, CDR2 YYDKDF (reference sequence). This CDR3 is built from 19 residues. Trimming removed 0 bases from V and 6 bases from J; junction bases left unmatched: 15. The CDR3 DNA reads TGTGCCACCAGCAGAGATTGGGGTATGACTAGCGGGAGAGGCGGCGAGCAGTACTTC. This codes for CATSRDWGMTSGRGGEQYF.

As concerns this clonotype: This may be a read error, as it is one base from a much larger clone. This chain links TRBV2 with TRBJ2-5, with TRBD2 matching over 9 bases. Trimming cost V 6 bases and J 4 bases; bases outside gene matches: 18. The germline CDR1 and CDR2 sequences are SNHLY and FYNNEI. This CDR3 has 18 residues. The DNA of the CDR3 is TGTGCCAGCAGCCAATCCTTGGCGGGAGGGCCCTGTACAGAGACCCAGTACTTC. This codes for CASSQSLAGGPCTETQYF. The complete variable domain, with remaining parts taken from reference TRBV2 and TRBJ2-5, reads EPEVTQTPSHQVTQMGQEVILRCVPISNHLYFYWYRQILGQKVEFLVSFYNNEISEKSEIFDDQFSVERPDGSNFTLKIRSTKLEDSAMYFCASSQSLAGGPCTETQYFGPGTRLLVL.

The chain has TRBV7-9 and TRBJ1-5; D remains unclear. Trimming cost V 3 bases and J 2 bases, with 8 bases left between them. This CDR3 has 14 amino acids. Germline lookup yields CDR1 SEHNR and CDR2 FQNEAQ (reference sequence). As DNA, the CDR3 is TGTGCCAGCAGCTTCGTTCGGGGCAATCAGCCCCAGCATTTT. The encoded protein is CASSFVRGNQPQHF.

Of note for this clonotype: Possible read error: a much larger clone is one base away. The chain combines TRBV6-1 with TRBJ2-7, with TRBD2 matching over 12 bases. Germline CDR1 and CDR2: MNHNS and SASEGT. Trimming took 6 bases from V and 7 from J; bases not matched to a gene: 10. There are 15 residues in the CDR3. CDR3 DNA: TGTGCCAGCAGCCGCGGACTAGCGGGGTACAATGAGCAGTACTTC. Amino acids: CASSRGLAGYNEQYF.

Many counts were recorded for this clonotype. The rearrangement uses TRBV2 and TRBJ2-1, with D tentatively TRBD1 (5 bases). Germline V gene sequence: CDR1 SNHLY, CDR2 FYNNEI. V gave up 4 bases and J gave up 7 bases, with 11 bases separating them. The CDR3 is 13 amino acids. In DNA form, the CDR3 reads TGTGCCAGCAGTGCAAGGGGATATAATGAGCAGTTCTTC. Protein product: CASSARGYNEQFF.

This chain joins TRBV20-1 and TRBJ1-2, with TRBD1 identical over 8 bases. V shed 4 bases and J 3 bases; nucleotides not matched to a gene: 4. This CDR3 has 13 amino acids. Germline CDR1 DFQATT, CDR2 SNEGSKA (reference sequence). CDR3 region: CSATQTGDYGYTF. The CDR3 DNA follows: TGCAGTGCTACCCAGACAGGGGACTATGGCTACACCTTC.

This clonotype was observed many times. The V gene is TRBV7-9, the J gene TRBJ1-3; weak D call: TRBD1 (6 bases). Germline V gives CDR1 SEHNR, CDR2 FQNEAQ (reference sequence). V gave up 5 bases and J gave up 4 bases, with 18 bases separating them. The CDR3 has 16 residues. CDR3 amino acids: CASSPFRGSGGNTIYF. CDR3 sequence (DNA): TGTGCCAGCAGCCCTTTCAGGGGCTCGGGGGGAAACACCATATATTTT.

The chain has TRBV5-1 and TRBJ1-1; D is unclear. V shed 0 bases and J shed 2 bases, with 8 bases lying between them. The length of the CDR3 is 14 residues. CDR1 and CDR2 from the germline V gene are SGHRS and YFSETQ. In nucleotides, the CDR3 is TGCGCCAGCAGCTTGGAGAACCATAACACTGAAGCTTTCTTT. Its translation: CASSLENHNTEAFF.

The V call is TRBV7-2, the J call TRBJ2-1; unclear D gene. CDR3 length equals 11 residues. CDR1 SGHTA and CDR2 FQGNSA come from the germline V gene. Trimming took off 6 bases at V and 8 bases at J, with 8 bases between the two ends. CDR3 loop: CASSGWDEQFF. In DNA form, the CDR3 reads TGTGCCAGCAGTGGGTGGGATGAGCAGTTCTTC.

This clonotype appeared a few times. This rearrangement joins TRBV2 to TRBJ2-3; no definite D call. The CDR3 runs 13 residues. Per germline, CDR1 SNHLY and CDR2 FYNNEI. V was cut by 8 bases and J by 3 bases, with 12 bases left in between. The CDR3 is CASWVWGTDTQYF. The CDR3 coding sequence is TGTGCCAGCTGGGTATGGGGTACAGATACGCAGTATTTT. The variable domain in full, with the rest retrieved from reference TRBV2 and TRBJ2-3, is EPEVTQTPSHQVTQMGQEVILRCVPISNHLYFYWYRQILGQKVEFLVSFYNNEISEKSEIFDDQFSVERPDGSNFTLKIRSTKLEDSAMYFCASWVWGTDTQYFGPGTRLTVL.

The chain combines TRBV7-3 with TRBJ2-5; D is perhaps TRBD2 (6 bases). The CDR3 is 13 residues long. Germline CDR1 SGHTA, CDR2 FQGTGA. Trimming pared 5 bases from V and 5 bases from J, leaving 12 bases between. CDR3 protein: CASSQGLLETQYF. CDR3 coding DNA: TGTGCCAGCAGCCAGGGACTTTTGGAGACCCAGTACTTC.

This clonotype was counted between two and nine times. The chain recombines TRBV24-1 with TRBJ1-2, with a tentative D call TRBD1 (5 bases). The CDR3 is made up of 12 amino acids. CDR1 is KGHDR and CDR2 is SFDVKD in the germline V gene. V gave up 6 bases and J gave up 10 bases, with 14 bases separating them. The DNA for the CDR3 is TGTGCCACCAGTCGGGGGAGATCAGACTACACCTTC. This sequence encodes CATSRGRSDYTF.

The chain carries TRBV7-4 and TRBJ2-7; D is undetermined. From germline, CDR1 is SGHVT and CDR2 SQSDAQ. This CDR3 is 12 amino acids long. The V and J ends lost 0 bases and 3 bases respectively, with 3 bases between them. The CDR3 reads CASSLADYEQYF. The CDR3 region has the DNA TGTGCCAGCAGCTTAGCGGACTACGAGCAGTACTTC.